This note documents a single T cell receptor (beta chain) sequence. Its matching antigen is unknown. This CDR3 has 16 amino acids. The V gene's germline CDR1 is MDHEN and CDR2 SYDVKM. With V trimmed by 1 base and J by 6 bases, 9 bases remained unmatched. The sample comes from a study of cytomegalovirus exposure and HLA in healthy donors. Study-wide background: There were some 81 million unique TCRs (from HLA-typed donors) in an early data release. Study-wide findings and caveats: V- and J-gene trimming in TCR beta was tied to a missense DCLRE1C variant by an analysis performed later. Per a prior analysis, the majority of TCR beta V segments were productive roughly 87% or roughly 30% of the time. The likely origin of a cluster of highly shared sequence variants was a sequencing artifact.

A multiplex PCR was run with 60 Vbeta primers and 13 Jbeta primers. Profiling relied on immunoSEQ multiplex PCR, and the TCRdb table lists in-frame clones only, not all of them. The table records 95,000 to 150,000 clones, around 82% of them present only once. The sample comprised PBMCs. This sequence joins TRBV28 and TRBJ2-7; TRBD1 matches 10 bases. The clonotype was recovered from a female donor in good health and CMV-seronegative. In DNA form, the CDR3 reads TGTGCCAGCAGTTTATCCCACGGGACAGGGGTCCGCGAGCAGTACTTC. Its protein product is CASSLSHGTGVREQYF. Based on the CDR3 plus reference TRBV28 and TRBJ2-7, the full variable domain is DVKVTQSSRYLVKRTGEKVFLECVQDMDHENMFWYRQDPGLGLRLIYFSYDVKMKEKGDIPEGYSVSREKKERFSLILESASTNQTSMYLCASSLSHGTGVREQYFGPGTRLTVT.